The 5 T cell receptor beta chains reported below all come from one sample, sequenced in a study of T-cell memory formation after mild COVID-19. TCRdb fed the 5' RACE reads into MiXCR, producing one record per CDR3 protein. The sample has approximately 480,000 distinct CDR3 sequences, 18% seen once; the top ten hold 9% to 15%. The sample was PBMCs or a T cell subset sorted from them (not recorded which). The receptor set was obtained from an adult woman who had mild COVID-19 (a few samples of this study predate the infection). Cell type and time point are not known.

The V gene is TRBV27, the J gene TRBJ2-7; 10 nucleotides agree with TRBD1. The CDR3 sequence is 15 residues long. Germline assignment: CDR1 MNHEY and CDR2 SMNVEV (reference sequence). The V gene end was trimmed by 3 bases and the J gene end by 3 bases; junction bases not matched to a gene: 5. The CDR3, as DNA: TGTGCCAGCAGTTTGTCCGGGACAGGGGTCTACGAGCAGTACTTC. This encodes CASSLSGTGVYEQYF.

The J gene is TRBJ2-7, the V gene TRBV29-1; 7 bases match TRBD1. Looked up from germline, CDR1 is SQVTM and CDR2 is ANQGSEA. The CDR3 sequence is 18 residues long. Germline trimming cut 6 bases from V and 0 bases from J; bases unmatched to any gene: 20. CDR3 sequence reads: CSVTRTGATSSSSYEQYF. For the CDR3, the DNA is TGCAGCGTGACCCGGACAGGCGCCACGTCCAGTAGCTCCTACGAGCAGTACTTC.

V usage is TRBV7-2 and J usage is TRBJ1-5, with D hard to call. V was cut by 1 base and J by 6 bases, with 16 bases left in between. This CDR3 has 16 amino acids. The germline V gene has CDR1 SGHTA and CDR2 FQGNSA. This CDR3 is CASSLVGWGVGQPQHF. The DNA for the CDR3 is TGTGCCAGCAGCTTAGTTGGATGGGGTGTCGGTCAGCCCCAGCATTTT.

Only a few counts were recorded for this clonotype. The chain carries TRBV6-6 and TRBJ1-1; D is ambiguous. V was shortened by 4 bases and J by 4 bases, with 19 bases between the two germline ends. Germline V gives CDR1 MNHNY, CDR2 SVGAGI (reference sequence). The CDR3 spans 16 residues. The CDR3 nucleotides are TGTGCCAGCAGTTCCTTCCAACTGAATGGGGTCACTGAAGCTTTCTTT. It encodes CASSSFQLNGVTEAFF.

This clonotype was observed a few times. This chain links TRBV4-2 with TRBJ2-1, with TRBD2 identical over 9 bases. V trimming: 9 bases; J trimming: 6 bases; junction bases outside the gene matches: 9. CDR1 and CDR2 from the germline V gene are LGHNA and YNFKEQ. The CDR3 runs 14 residues. The CDR3 protein is CASRAGGEGNEQFF. The CDR3 DNA sequence: TGTGCCAGTAGAGCGGGAGGAGAGGGCAATGAGCAGTTCTTC.